This T cell receptor beta chain was sequenced in a study of blood T cell repertoires in COVID-19. About the research overall: The United States, Italy and Spain supplied acute and convalescent COVID-19 samples. From T cells, B-cell-depleted T cells, or PBMCs came the material, which was cDNA or gDNA.

The CDR3 is 17 residues long. V shed 7 bases, J shed 1 base, and the junction held 12 bases outside the gene matches. Germline values: CDR1 SQVTM, CDR2 ANQGSEA. Per the authors' pipeline: Reference gene primer amplification gave estimated nucleated cell counts. Profiled with immunoSEQ multiplex PCR; TCRdb holds only in-frame clones, not every one. V, J and clone size are those of that table, while D and trimming were read from the DNA. Among under 85,000 clones listed, more than 75% were seen once. The source is a human donor in a cohort sampled during active COVID-19. This chain connects TRBV29-1 to TRBJ2-2; 10 nucleotides agree with TRBD1. Sequenced sample: peripheral blood. The CDR3 DNA sequence: TGCAGCGCCGGGGGACAGGGGAGTCCATTGAACACCGGGGAGCTGTTTTTT. It is translated as CSAGGQGSPLNTGELFF.